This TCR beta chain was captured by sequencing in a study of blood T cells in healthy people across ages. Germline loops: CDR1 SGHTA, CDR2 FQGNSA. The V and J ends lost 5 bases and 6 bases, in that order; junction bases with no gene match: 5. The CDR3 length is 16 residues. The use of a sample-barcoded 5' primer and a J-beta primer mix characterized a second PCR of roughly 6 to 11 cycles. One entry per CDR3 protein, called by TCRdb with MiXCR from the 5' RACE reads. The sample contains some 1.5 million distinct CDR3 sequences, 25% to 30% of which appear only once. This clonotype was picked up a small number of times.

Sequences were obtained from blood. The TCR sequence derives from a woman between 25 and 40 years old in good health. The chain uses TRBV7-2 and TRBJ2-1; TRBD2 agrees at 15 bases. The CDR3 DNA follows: TGTGCCAGCAGCCGACGGGGACTAGCGGGAGGCAATGAGCAGTTCTTC. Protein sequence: CASSRRGLAGGNEQFF.